This T cell receptor (beta chain) came from a study of blood T cell repertoires in COVID-19. Study-level information: Material from acute and convalescent COVID-19 was sourced from the United States, Italy and Spain. PBMCs, B-cell-depleted T cells, or T cells provided the cDNA or gDNA that made up the material.

Germline V lookup: CDR1 ENHRY, CDR2 SYGVKD. The CDR3 runs 14 residues. V lost 4 bases to trimming and J lost 8 bases, with 12 bases between them. Original analysis: Cell counts per sample came from amplifying reference gene primers. This table comes from immunoSEQ multiplex PCR, and its TCRdb copy is limited to in-frame clones, with some not included. V and J calls plus clone size are reproduced from that table; the DNA served to infer D and trimming. The data hold 60,000 to 70,000 clones, with around 82% observed a single time. The source of this sequence is an older woman with acute or convalescent COVID-19. The sequenced sample consisted of peripheral blood. V gene TRBV10-3 combines with J gene TRBJ1-6, with D unclear. The CDR3, as DNA: TGTGCCATCAGTGCAGGCCCTAAGGATTCACCCCTCCACTTT. This translates into CAISAGPKDSPLHF.